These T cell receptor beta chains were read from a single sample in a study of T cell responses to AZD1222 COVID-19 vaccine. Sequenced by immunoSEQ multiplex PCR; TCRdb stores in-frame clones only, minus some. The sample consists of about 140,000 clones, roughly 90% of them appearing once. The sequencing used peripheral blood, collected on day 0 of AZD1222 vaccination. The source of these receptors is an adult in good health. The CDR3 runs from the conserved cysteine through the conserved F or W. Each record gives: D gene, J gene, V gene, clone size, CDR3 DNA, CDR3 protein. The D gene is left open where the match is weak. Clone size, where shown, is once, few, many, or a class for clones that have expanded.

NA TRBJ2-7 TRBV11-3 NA TGTGCCAGCAGCTTTCGCGGGGCGTCGTCCTACGAGCAGTACTTC CASSFRGASSYEQYF
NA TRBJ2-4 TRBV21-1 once TGTGCCAGCAGCCTGCGGGTTGTGACCTACTTC CASSLRVVTYF
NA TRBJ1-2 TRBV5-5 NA TGTGCCAGCAGCTTTTGGGACGGTCGAGATGGCTACACCTTC CASSFWDGRDGYTF
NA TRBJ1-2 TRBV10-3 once TGTGCCATCAGCCCCGGGGGTGGCTACACCTTC CAISPGGGYTF
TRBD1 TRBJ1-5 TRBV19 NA TGTGCCAGTAGTATAGCCGGGACAGGGCTTCAGCCCCAGCATTTT CASSIAGTGLQPQHF
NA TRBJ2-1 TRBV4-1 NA TGCGCCAGCAGCCAAGATTCCCTGACCTACAATGAGCAGTTCTTC CASSQDSLTYNEQFF
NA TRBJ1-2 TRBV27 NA TGTGCCAGCAGTTTAGGGAGCAGTCCCGATGGCTACACCTTC CASSLGSSPDGYTF
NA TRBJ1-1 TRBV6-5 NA TGTGCCAGCAGCCTCGGTTGGAGGACTGAAGCTTTCTTT CASSLGWRTEAFF
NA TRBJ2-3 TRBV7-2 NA TGTGCCAGCAGCTTAGCCTCGATGACAGATACGCAGTATTTT CASSLASMTDTQYF
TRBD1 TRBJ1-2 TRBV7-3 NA TGTGCCAGCAGCCCCGGACAGGGGGCCATCTATGGCTACACCTTC CASSPGQGAIYGYTF
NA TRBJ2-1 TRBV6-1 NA TGTGCCAGCAGTGGCCTACTAGCCCGTCGTCGGAATGAGCAGTTCTTC CASSGLLARRRNEQFF
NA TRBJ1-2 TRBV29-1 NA TGCAGCGTTGGGGACTCACGGGTTAATGGCTACACCTTC CSVGDSRVNGYTF
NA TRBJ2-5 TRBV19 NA TGTGCCAGTAGCAGTGCAGGGGGGGAAGAGACCCAGTACTTC CASSSAGGEETQYF
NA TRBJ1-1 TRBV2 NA TGTGCCAGCAGCGCCAGTGAAGCCACTGAAGCTTTCTTT CASSASEATEAFF
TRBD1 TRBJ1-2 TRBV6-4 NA TGTGCCAGCAGTCTATCGGTCGGGACAGGGTATTTTGGCTACACCTTC CASSLSVGTGYFGYTF
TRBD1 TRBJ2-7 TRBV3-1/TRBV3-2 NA TGTGCCAGCAGCCTCCCGGGACAGGATAACGAGCAGTACTTC CASSLPGQDNEQYF
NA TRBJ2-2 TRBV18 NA TGTGCCAGCTCCACCTCGGGGGATCCCGGGGAGCTGTTTTTT CASSTSGDPGELFF
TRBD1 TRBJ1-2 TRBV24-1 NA TGTGCCACCAGCCCCCGATGGGGACAGGAGGTGGAGGGCTACACCTTC CATSPRWGQEVEGYTF
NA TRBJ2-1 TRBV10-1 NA TGCGCCAGCAGTGTGGGGAGCTCCTACAATGAGCAGTTCTTC CASSVGSSYNEQFF
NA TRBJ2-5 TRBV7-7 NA TGTGCCAGCAGCCCGGGTGGGGGGCAGGAGACCCAGTACTTC CASSPGGGQETQYF
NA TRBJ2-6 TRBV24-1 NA TGTGCCACCAGTCGCAGCTCTGGGGCCAACGTCCTGACTTTC CATSRSSGANVLTF
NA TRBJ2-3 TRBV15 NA TGTGCCACCAGCATGGTAGGGACAGATACGCAGTATTTT CATSMVGTDTQYF
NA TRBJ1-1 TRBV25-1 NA TGTGCCAGCAGAAAATTTGCGGGAATGAACACTGAAGCTTTCTTT CASRKFAGMNTEAFF
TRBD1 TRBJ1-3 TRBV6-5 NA TGTGCCAGCACCCCAGGGGGCACTGGAAACACCATATATTTT CASTPGGTGNTIYF
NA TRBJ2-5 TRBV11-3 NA TGTGCCAGCGGGCAAATCCAAGAGACCCAGTACTTC CASGQIQETQYF
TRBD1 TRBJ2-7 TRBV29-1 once TGCAGCGCCGCCGGACAGGGGTTCTACGAGCAGTACTTC CSAAGQGFYEQYF
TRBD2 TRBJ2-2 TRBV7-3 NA TGTGCCAGCAGCCCGAGCGGGGGCCTGAACACCGGGGAGCTGTTTTTT CASSPSGGLNTGELFF
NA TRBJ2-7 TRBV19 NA TGTGCCAGTAGTATTTTCGCGGGACAATACGAGCAGTACTTC CASSIFAGQYEQYF
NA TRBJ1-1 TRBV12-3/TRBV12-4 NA TGTGCCAGCAGTTTACGGGGGGGGACTGAAGCTTTCTTT CASSLRGGTEAFF
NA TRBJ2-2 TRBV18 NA TGTGCCAGCTCACAGGACCGCACCCTGACCGGGGAGCTGTTTTTT CASSQDRTLTGELFF
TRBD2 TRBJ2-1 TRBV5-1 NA TGCGCCAGCAGCTTTGGGACTAGCGGTTACAATGAGCAGTTCTTC CASSFGTSGYNEQFF
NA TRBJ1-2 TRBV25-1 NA TGTGCCAGCAGCTCTACAGGTGCCGGCTACACCTTC CASSSTGAGYTF
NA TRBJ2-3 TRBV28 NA TGTGCCAGCAGTTTCTACGACCCTGCAGATACGCAGTATTTT CASSFYDPADTQYF
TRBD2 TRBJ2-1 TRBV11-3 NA TGTGCCAGCACCCCTGGGACTAGCGGGAGGACTGAGCAGTTCTTC CASTPGTSGRTEQFF
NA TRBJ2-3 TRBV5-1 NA TGCGCCAGCAGCTTGAGTAGCGGTTTTAGCACAGATACGCAGTATTTT CASSLSSGFSTDTQYF
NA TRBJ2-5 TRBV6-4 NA TGTGCCAGCAGTTTGGGGCCTATCCAAGAGACCCAGTACTTC CASSLGPIQETQYF
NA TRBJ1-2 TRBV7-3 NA TGTGCCAGCAGCTTAAATGGCGGATCCACCTATGGCTACACCTTC CASSLNGGSTYGYTF
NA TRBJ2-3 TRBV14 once TGTGCCAGCAATAGGGGAGCGGGCACAGATACGCAGTATTTT CASNRGAGTDTQYF
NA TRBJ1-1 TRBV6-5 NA TGTGCCAGCAGTTACGAGCGGAACACTGAAGCTTTCTTT CASSYERNTEAFF
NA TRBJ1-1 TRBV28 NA TGTGCCAGCGGCCCTTCCCTCCCCGGCACTGAAGCTTTCTTT CASGPSLPGTEAFF
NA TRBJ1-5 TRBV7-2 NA TGTGCCAGCAGCTCGCTCTTGGGTTATCAGCCCCAGCATTTT CASSSLLGYQPQHF
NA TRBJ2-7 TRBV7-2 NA TGTGCCAGCAGCTGGCACGCCGGGACTGAGACCCGGGAGCAGTACTTC CASSWHAGTETREQYF
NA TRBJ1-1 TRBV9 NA TGTGCCAGCAGTTCGTCGGGGAACACTGAAGCTTTCTTT CASSSSGNTEAFF
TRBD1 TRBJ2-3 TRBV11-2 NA TGTGCCAGCAGCATCAGGGGGTTATCCACAGATACGCAGTATTTT CASSIRGLSTDTQYF
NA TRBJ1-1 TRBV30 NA TGTGCCTGGTCGGCTTCCAATGGCGCTTTCTTT CAWSASNGAFF
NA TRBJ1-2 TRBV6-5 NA TGTGCCAGCAGCCCCGAGGGGCAGGGAGGGTATGGCTACACCTTC CASSPEGQGGYGYTF
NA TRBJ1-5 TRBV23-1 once TGCGCCAGCAGTCAAATGTGGCGGGATAGCAATCAGCCCCAGCATTTT CASSQMWRDSNQPQHF
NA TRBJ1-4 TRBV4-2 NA TGTGCCAGCAGCCCCCAGGTGACTAATGAAAAACTGTTTTTT CASSPQVTNEKLFF
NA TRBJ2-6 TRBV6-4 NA TGTGCCAGCAAAACATCGTCTGGGGCCAACGTCCTGACTTTC CASKTSSGANVLTF
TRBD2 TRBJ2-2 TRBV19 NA TGTGCCAGTAGTATAGCGGGTAGCGGGAGACCCGGGGAGCTGTTTTTT CASSIAGSGRPGELFF
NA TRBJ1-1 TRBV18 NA TGTGCCAGCTCACCATTCTCGGGACACCCGAACACTGAAGCTTTCTTT CASSPFSGHPNTEAFF
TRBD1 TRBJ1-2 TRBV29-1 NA TGCAGCGTTGATGGGACAGGGGATGGCTACACCTTC CSVDGTGDGYTF
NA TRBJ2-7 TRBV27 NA TGTGCCAGCAGTTTACGGACAGCCTACGAGCAGTACTTC CASSLRTAYEQYF
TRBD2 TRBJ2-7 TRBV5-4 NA TGTGCCAGCAGCTTGGCCGGATTTAGCGGGAGTGGCTACGAGCAGTACTTC CASSLAGFSGSGYEQYF
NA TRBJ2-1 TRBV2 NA TGTGCCAGCAGTGACCGTAGGAGCTCCTACAATGAGCAGTTCTTC CASSDRRSSYNEQFF
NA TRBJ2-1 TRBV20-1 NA TGCAGTGCTAGTGTTGGTAGGACTTCCTACAATGAGCAGTTCTTC CSASVGRTSYNEQFF